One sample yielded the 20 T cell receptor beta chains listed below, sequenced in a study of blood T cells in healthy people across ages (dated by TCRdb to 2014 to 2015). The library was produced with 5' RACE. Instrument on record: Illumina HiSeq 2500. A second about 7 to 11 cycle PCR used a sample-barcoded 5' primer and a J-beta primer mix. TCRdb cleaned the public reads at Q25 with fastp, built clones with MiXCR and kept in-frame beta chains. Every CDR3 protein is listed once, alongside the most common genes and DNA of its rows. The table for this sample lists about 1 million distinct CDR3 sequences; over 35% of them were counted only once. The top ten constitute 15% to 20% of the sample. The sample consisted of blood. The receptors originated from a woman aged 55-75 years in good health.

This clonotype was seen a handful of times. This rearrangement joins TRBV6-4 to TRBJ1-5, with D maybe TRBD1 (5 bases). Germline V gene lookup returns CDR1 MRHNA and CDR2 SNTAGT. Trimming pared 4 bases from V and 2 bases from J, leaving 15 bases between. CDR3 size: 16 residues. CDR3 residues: CASSGLEGRGNQPQHF. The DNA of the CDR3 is TGTGCCAGCAGTGGGCTCGAGGGACGCGGCAATCAGCCCCAGCATTTT.

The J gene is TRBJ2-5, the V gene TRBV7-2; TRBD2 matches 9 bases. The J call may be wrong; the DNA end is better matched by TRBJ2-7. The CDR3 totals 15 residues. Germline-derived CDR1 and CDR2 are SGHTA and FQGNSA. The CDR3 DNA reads TGTGCCAGCAGCTTATCATCTAGCGGGATTTCCGAGCAGTACTTC. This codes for CASSLSSSGISEQYF.

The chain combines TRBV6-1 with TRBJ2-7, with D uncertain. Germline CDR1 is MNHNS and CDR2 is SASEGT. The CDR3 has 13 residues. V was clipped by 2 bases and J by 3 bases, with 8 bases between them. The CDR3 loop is CASSENGNYEQYF. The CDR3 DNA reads TGTGCCAGCAGTGAAAACGGCAACTACGAGCAGTACTTC.

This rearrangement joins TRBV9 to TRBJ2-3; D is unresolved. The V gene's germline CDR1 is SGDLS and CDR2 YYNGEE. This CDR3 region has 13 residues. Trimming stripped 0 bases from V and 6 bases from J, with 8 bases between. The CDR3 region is CASSVETFDTQYF. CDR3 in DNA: TGTGCCAGCAGCGTAGAGACTTTCGATACGCAGTATTTT.

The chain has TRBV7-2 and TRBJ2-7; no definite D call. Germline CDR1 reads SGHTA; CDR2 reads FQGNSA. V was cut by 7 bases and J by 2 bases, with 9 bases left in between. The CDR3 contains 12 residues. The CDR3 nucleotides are TGTGCCAGCATGGCCTTCACCTACGAGCAGTACTTC. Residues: CASMAFTYEQYF. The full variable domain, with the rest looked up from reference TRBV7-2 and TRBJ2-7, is GAGVSQSPSNKVTEKGKDVELRCDPISGHTALYWYRQSLGQGLEFLIYFQGNSAPDKSGLPSDRFSAERTGGSVSTLTIQRTQQEDSAVYLCASMAFTYEQYFGPGTRLTVT.

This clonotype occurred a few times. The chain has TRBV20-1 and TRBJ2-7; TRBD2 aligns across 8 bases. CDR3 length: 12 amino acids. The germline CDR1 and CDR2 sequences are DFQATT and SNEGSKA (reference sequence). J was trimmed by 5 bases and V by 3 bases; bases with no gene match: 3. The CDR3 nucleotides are TGCAGTGCTAGTAGGACTAGCAACGAGCAGTACTTC. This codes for CSASRTSNEQYF.

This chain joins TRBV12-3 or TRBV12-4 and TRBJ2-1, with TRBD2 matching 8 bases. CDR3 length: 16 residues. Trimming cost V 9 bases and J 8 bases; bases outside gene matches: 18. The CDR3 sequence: CASSPGGGRSLDEQFF. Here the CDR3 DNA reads TGTGCCAGTAGTCCTGGCGGGGGGCGAAGCTTAGATGAGCAGTTCTTC.

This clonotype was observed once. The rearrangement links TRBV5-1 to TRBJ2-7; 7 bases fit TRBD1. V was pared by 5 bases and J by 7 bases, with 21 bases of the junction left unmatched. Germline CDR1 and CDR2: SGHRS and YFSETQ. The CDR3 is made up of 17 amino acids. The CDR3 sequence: CASRESGTDSSYNEQYF. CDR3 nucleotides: TGCGCCAGCAGGGAATCCGGGACAGATAGCTCCTACAATGAGCAGTACTTC.

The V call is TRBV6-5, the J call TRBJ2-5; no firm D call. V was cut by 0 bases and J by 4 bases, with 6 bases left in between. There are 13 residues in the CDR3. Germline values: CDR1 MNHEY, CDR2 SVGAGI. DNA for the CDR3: TGTGCCAGCAGTTACTCGTACGGAGAGACCCAGTACTTC. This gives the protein CASSYSYGETQYF.

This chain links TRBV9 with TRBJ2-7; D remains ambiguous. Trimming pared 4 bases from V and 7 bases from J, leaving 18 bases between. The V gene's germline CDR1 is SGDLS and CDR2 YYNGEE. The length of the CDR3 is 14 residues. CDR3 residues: CASSPFGVSNEQYF. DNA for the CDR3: TGTGCCAGCAGCCCTTTTGGGGTTAGCAATGAGCAGTACTTC.

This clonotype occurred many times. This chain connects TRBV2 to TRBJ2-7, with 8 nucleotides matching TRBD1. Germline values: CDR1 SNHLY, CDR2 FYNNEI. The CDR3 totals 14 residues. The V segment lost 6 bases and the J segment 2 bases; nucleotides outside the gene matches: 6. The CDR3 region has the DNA TGTGCCAGCAGAGCCGGGACAGGCGCCTACGAGCAGTACTTC. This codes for CASRAGTGAYEQYF.

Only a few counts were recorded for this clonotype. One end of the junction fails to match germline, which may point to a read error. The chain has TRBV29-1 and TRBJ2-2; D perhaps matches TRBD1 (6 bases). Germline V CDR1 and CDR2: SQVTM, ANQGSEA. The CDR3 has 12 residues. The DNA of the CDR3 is TGCAGCGCCCGCAGGGGTCCCGGGGAGTTGTTTTTT. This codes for CSARRGPGELFF.

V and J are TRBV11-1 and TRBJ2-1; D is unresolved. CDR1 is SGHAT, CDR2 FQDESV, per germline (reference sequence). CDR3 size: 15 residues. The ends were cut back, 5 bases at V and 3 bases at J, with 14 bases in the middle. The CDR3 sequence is CASSRARIGYNEQFF. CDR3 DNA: TGTGCCAGCAGCCGAGCCCGGATCGGCTACAATGAGCAGTTCTTC.

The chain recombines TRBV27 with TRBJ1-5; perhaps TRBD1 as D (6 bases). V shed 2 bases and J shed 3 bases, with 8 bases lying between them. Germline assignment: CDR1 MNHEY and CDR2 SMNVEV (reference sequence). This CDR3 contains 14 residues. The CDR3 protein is CASSLPGDNQPQHF. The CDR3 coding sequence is TGTGCCAGCAGTTTACCAGGGGACAATCAGCCCCAGCATTTT.

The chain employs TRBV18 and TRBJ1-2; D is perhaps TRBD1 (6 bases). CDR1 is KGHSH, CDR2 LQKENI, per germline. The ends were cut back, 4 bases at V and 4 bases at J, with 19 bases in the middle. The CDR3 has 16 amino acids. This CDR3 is CASSRPGDRNSYGYTF. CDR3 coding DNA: TGTGCCAGCTCACGGCCCGGAGACAGGAATTCCTATGGCTACACCTTC.

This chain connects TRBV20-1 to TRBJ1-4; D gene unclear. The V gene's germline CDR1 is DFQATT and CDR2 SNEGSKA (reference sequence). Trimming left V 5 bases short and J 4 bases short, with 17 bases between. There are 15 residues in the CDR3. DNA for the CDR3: TGCAGTGCTGAGTCCGTTAGGGCGCTTAATGAAAAACTGTTTTTT. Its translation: CSAESVRALNEKLFF.

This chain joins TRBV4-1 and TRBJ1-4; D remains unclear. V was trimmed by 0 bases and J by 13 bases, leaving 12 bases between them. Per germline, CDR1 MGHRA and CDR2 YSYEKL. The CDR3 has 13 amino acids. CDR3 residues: CASSQETGSLLFF. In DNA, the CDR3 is TGCGCCAGCAGCCAAGAAACGGGGAGTCTACTGTTTTTT.

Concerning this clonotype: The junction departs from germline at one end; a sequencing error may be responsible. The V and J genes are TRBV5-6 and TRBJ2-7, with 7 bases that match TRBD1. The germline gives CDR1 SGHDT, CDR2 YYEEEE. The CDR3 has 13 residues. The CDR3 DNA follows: TGTGCCGGCAGCTTGGGGACAGCCTACGAGCAGTACTTC. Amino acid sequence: CAGSLGTAYEQYF.

The CDR3 coding sequence is TGTGCCAGCAGCCAGGGAAGGACAGGGAGGGGAGCTTTCTTT. Protein product: CASSQGRTGRGAFF. V gene TRBV3-1 combines with J gene TRBJ1-1; 8 nucleotides agree with TRBD1. The CDR3 contains 14 residues. Trimming removed 3 bases from V and 10 bases from J; junction bases left unmatched: 10. CDR1 LGHDT and CDR2 YNNKEL come from the germline V gene (reference sequence).

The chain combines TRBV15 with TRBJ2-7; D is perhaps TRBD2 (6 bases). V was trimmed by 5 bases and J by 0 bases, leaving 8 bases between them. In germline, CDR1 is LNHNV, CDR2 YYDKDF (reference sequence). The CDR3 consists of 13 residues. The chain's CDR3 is CATSRENSYEQYF. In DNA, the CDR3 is TGTGCCACCAGCCGGGAGAACTCCTACGAGCAGTACTTC. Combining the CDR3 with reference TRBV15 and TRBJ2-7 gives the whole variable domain DAMVIQNPRYQVTQFGKPVTLSCSQTLNHNVMYWYQQKSSQAPKLLFHYYDKDFNNEADTPDNFQSRRPNTSFCFLDIRSPGLGDTAMYLCATSRENSYEQYFGPGTRLTVT.